The next 16 T cell receptor beta chains were all read from a single sample in a study of blood T cell repertoires in COVID-19. Here immunoSEQ multiplex PCR was the method, and the copy in TCRdb shows in-frame clones only, minus some. Of 220,000 or so clones in the sample, around 86% were seen once. The sequenced sample was peripheral blood. The receptors stem from a woman aged 45-60 years with COVID-19, enrolled during active disease.

The chain joins TRBV11-3 to TRBJ2-2; possibly TRBD1 for D (5 bases). V was clipped by 3 bases and J by 8 bases, with 13 bases between them. In germline, CDR1 is SGHNT, CDR2 YENEEA. The CDR3 runs to 14 residues. The CDR3 DNA is TGTGCCAGCAGCTTTCTCCAGGGAACGGGGGAGCTGTTTTTT. This sequence encodes CASSFLQGTGELFF.

The CDR3 spells CASSVIPGVRGTEAFF. CDR3 bases: TGTGCCAGTAGTGTTATCCCGGGAGTGCGGGGTACTGAAGCTTTCTTT. The rearrangement links TRBV19 to TRBJ1-1; D is unclear. Trimming took 5 bases from V and 5 from J, leaving 21 bases between them. The length of the CDR3 is 16 residues. Germline assignment: CDR1 LNHDA and CDR2 SQIVND (reference sequence).

The CDR3 coding sequence is TGCGCCAGCAGCTCTAGGACAGAGGGTGGAGAAGCTTTCTTT. This encodes CASSSRTEGGEAFF. The chain is built from TRBV5-1 and TRBJ1-1, with TRBD1 as a possible D gene (6 bases). The germline CDR1 and CDR2 sequences are SGHRS and YFSETQ. The CDR3 covers 14 residues. Trimming cost V 3 bases and J 8 bases, with 17 bases left between them. Based on the CDR3 plus reference TRBV5-1 and TRBJ1-1, the full variable domain is KAGVTQTPRYLIKTRGQQVTLSCSPISGHRSVSWYQQTPGQGLQFLFEYFSETQRNKGNFPGRFSGRQFSNSRSEMNVSTLELGDSALYLCASSSRTEGGEAFFGQGTRLTVV.

This clone was seen once. The chain carries TRBV13 and TRBJ1-2; D remains unclear. Germline V gene data show CDR1 as PRHDT and CDR2 as FYEKMQ (reference sequence). This CDR3 region has 16 residues. The ends were cut back, 4 bases at V and 5 bases at J, with 20 bases in the middle. The CDR3 is CASSSSPAEEGYGYTF. The CDR3 nucleotides read TGTGCCAGCAGCTCCTCCCCGGCTGAGGAGGGTTATGGCTACACCTTC.

The chain couples TRBV10-3 to TRBJ1-5; D is possibly TRBD1 (6 bases). V lost 3 bases to trimming and J lost 7 bases, with 19 bases between them. The germline gives CDR1 ENHRY, CDR2 SYGVKD. The CDR3 totals 16 residues. In nucleotides, the CDR3 is TGTGCCATCAGTGAATTCGGTTCAGGGGAAGGACAGCCCCAGCATTTT. Residues: CAISEFGSGEGQPQHF.

This chain links TRBV7-8 with TRBJ1-6; D ambiguous. V shed 0 bases and J shed 5 bases, with 11 bases lying between them. This CDR3 contains 16 residues. CDR1 SGHVS and CDR2 FQNEAQ come from the germline V gene. Written as DNA, the CDR3 is TGTGCCAGCAGCTTAGCAGGCGGCGGTGATAATTCACCCCTCCACTTT. Residues: CASSLAGGGDNSPLHF. The whole variable domain, filled in from reference TRBV7-8 and TRBJ1-6, reads GAGVSQSPRYKVAKRGQDVALRCDPISGHVSLFWYQQALGQGPEFLTYFQNEAQLDKSGLPSDRFFAERPEGSVSTLKIQRTQQEDSAVYLCASSLAGGGDNSPLHFGNGTRLTVT.

The J gene is TRBJ1-1, the V gene TRBV7-3; 7 positions agree with TRBD1. The germline CDR1 and CDR2 sequences are SGHTA and FQGTGA. Trimming cost V 6 bases and J 8 bases; bases outside gene matches: 9. The CDR3 length is 13 residues. CDR3 residues: CASSSGTGQEAFF. CDR3 coding DNA: TGTGCCAGCAGTTCCGGTACGGGACAGGAAGCTTTCTTT.

The gene calls are TRBV12-3 or TRBV12-4 and TRBJ2-5; D unresolved. This CDR3 contains 13 residues. Between the trimmed V and J ends, which lost 4 bases and 5 bases, there was a span of 11 bases. The CDR3 reads CASSSRLGETQYF. The CDR3 DNA is TGTGCCAGCAGTTCTAGGTTGGGTGAGACCCAGTACTTC.

This clone has only one observation. The V and J genes are TRBV6-6 and TRBJ2-2, with D possibly TRBD2 on 5 matching bases. The CDR3 covers 18 residues. CDR1 MNHNY and CDR2 SVGAGI come from the germline V gene (reference sequence). The V end was cut by 5 bases, the J end by 1 base, with 20 bases between. The CDR3 protein is CASSRRAGLAGNTGELFF. The CDR3 DNA follows: TGTGCCAGCAGTCGTCGAGCTGGGCTAGCTGGGAACACCGGGGAGCTGTTTTTT.

This clone appeared once. This sequence joins TRBV25-1 and TRBJ2-7; the D gene is possibly TRBD2 (5 bases). The CDR3 runs 15 residues. The V end was cut by 2 bases, the J end by 1 base, with 12 bases between. The germline V gene encodes CDR1 MGHDK and CDR2 SYGVNS. The CDR3 nucleotides are TGTGCCAGCAGTGAAATGGACGGGATTTCCTACGAGCAGTACTTC. Residues: CASSEMDGISYEQYF.

The chain joins TRBV3-1 (or the pseudogene TRBV3-2) to TRBJ2-6; no clear D gene. Germline CDR1 reads LGHDT; CDR2 reads YNNKEL (reference sequence). CDR3 length: 16 residues. Trimming took 9 bases from V and 0 from J, leaving 15 bases between them. The CDR3 sequence is CASGSRTLSGANVLTF. In nucleotides, the CDR3 is TGTGCCAGTGGTAGCCGAACCCTCTCTGGGGCCAACGTCCTGACTTTC.

The V call is TRBV15, the J call TRBJ1-2, with D unresolved. The ends were cut back, 1 base at V and 1 base at J, with 7 bases in the middle. Germline V lookup: CDR1 LNHNV, CDR2 YYDKDF (reference sequence). The CDR3 length is 14 residues. CDR3: CATSRGTVNYGYTF. CDR3 sequence (DNA): TGTGCCACCAGCAGAGGAACGGTTAACTATGGCTACACCTTC.

This clone is a singleton in its sample. The chain employs TRBV28 and TRBJ1-1, with D tentatively TRBD1 (6 bases). The CDR3 length is 12 residues. Germline V gene sequence: CDR1 MDHEN, CDR2 SYDVKM. V was clipped by 8 bases and J by 5 bases, with 12 bases between them. The CDR3 loop is CASLERGTEAFF. As DNA, the CDR3 is TGTGCCAGCCTTGAGAGGGGGACTGAAGCTTTCTTT.

The chain links TRBV28 to TRBJ2-6; D gene ambiguous. The CDR3 runs 13 residues. Germline V gene lookup returns CDR1 MDHEN and CDR2 SYDVKM. Trimming took off 10 bases at V and 0 bases at J, with 7 bases between the two ends. CDR3 in amino acids: CATLFSGANVLTF. Written as DNA, the CDR3 is TGTGCCACCCTGTTCTCTGGGGCCAACGTCCTGACTTTC. Filled out from reference TRBV28 and TRBJ2-6, the complete variable domain reads DVKVTQSSRYLVKRTGEKVFLECVQDMDHENMFWYRQDPGLGLRLIYFSYDVKMKEKGDIPEGYSVSREKKERFSLILESASTNQTSMYLCATLFSGANVLTFGAGSRLTVL.

The chain has TRBV27 and TRBJ1-2; maybe TRBD1 (5 bases). The CDR3 contains 14 residues. Germline CDR1 is MNHEY and CDR2 is SMNVEV (reference sequence). Trimming pared 2 bases from V and 5 bases from J, leaving 12 bases between. The CDR3 region is CASSLRQGRYGYTF. In DNA form, the CDR3 reads TGTGCCAGCAGTTTACGGCAGGGTCGTTATGGCTACACCTTC.

This clone turned up a few times. The rearrangement links TRBV6-6 to TRBJ1-1; 7 bases are a match to TRBD1. This CDR3 comprises 14 residues. The J segment lost 0 bases and the V segment lost 7 bases, leaving 5 bases of the junction unmatched. Germline V CDR1 and CDR2: MNHNY, SVGAGI (reference sequence). CDR3 sequence (DNA): TGTGCCAGCAAGTGGGACAGCATGAACACTGAAGCTTTCTTT. Translated, it gives CASKWDSMNTEAFF.